These T cell receptor beta chains were read from a single sample in a study of beta chain features in type 1 diabetes. The repertoire was sequenced with immunoSEQ multiplex PCR; TCRdb's copy has only in-frame clones and lacks some. The table lists hundreds of thousands of clones, roughly 31% of them singletons. Sequenced material: naive CD4+ T cells from blood. These receptors all come from a man aged 18 to 30 in good health. The CDR3 runs from the conserved cysteine through the conserved F or W. Fields, in order: clone size, D gene, J gene, V gene, CDR3 DNA, CDR3 protein. A D gene is named only where the DNA matches it firmly. The size entry is marked missing in some rows and otherwise reads once, few, many or a size class.

size: few
D: -
J: TRBJ1-2
V: TRBV7-2
DNA: TGTGCCAGCACTCCCCGTGGCGGTTATGGCTACACCTTC
CDR3: CASTPRGGYGYTF

size: -
D: TRBD1
J: TRBJ1-5
V: TRBV6-5
DNA: TGTGCCAGCAAACAGGGGGATCAGCCCCAGCATTTT
CDR3: CASKQGDQPQHF

size: -
D: -
J: TRBJ2-7
V: TRBV18
DNA: TGTGCCAGCTCACCACCCACAGGAGAGCAGTACTTC
CDR3: CASSPPTGEQYF

size: -
D: TRBD1
J: TRBJ2-7
V: TRBV28
DNA: TGTGCCAGCAGTCCACGGACAGGTTACTCCTACGAGCAGTACTTC
CDR3: CASSPRTGYSYEQYF

size: few
D: TRBD2
J: TRBJ2-3
V: TRBV30
DNA: TGTGCCTGGAGTGTAGCGGGAGGGCCGGATACGCAGTATTTT
CDR3: CAWSVAGGPDTQYF

size: few
D: -
J: TRBJ2-1
V: TRBV30
DNA: TGTGCCTGGGTCCCCTGGGGCGGGGTCTTGGATGAGCAGTTCTTC
CDR3: CAWVPWGGVLDEQFF

size: -
D: -
J: TRBJ2-3
V: TRBV6-5
DNA: TGTGCCAGCAGCCAAAGTTACGGAGGCACAGATACGCAGTATTTT
CDR3: CASSQSYGGTDTQYF

size: -
D: TRBD2
J: TRBJ2-3
V: TRBV30
DNA: TGTGCCTGGAGTGTACTGTTCGGGCTAGCGGGAGGTGGCACAGATACGCAGTATTTT
CDR3: CAWSVLFGLAGGGTDTQYF

size: -
D: TRBD2
J: TRBJ2-1
V: TRBV7-8
DNA: TGTGCCAGCAGCTTACGAGCGGGAGGCTCGGGGGATGAGCAGTTCTTC
CDR3: CASSLRAGGSGDEQFF

size: -
D: TRBD2
J: TRBJ2-3
V: TRBV29-1
DNA: TGCAGCGTTGCCGGAGCTAGCGGGAGGGCGGGCGCAGATACGCAGTATTTT
CDR3: CSVAGASGRAGADTQYF

size: -
D: -
J: TRBJ2-7
V: TRBV14
DNA: TGTGCCAGCAGCGACAGCTTATACGAGCAGTACTTC
CDR3: CASSDSLYEQYF

size: -
D: -
J: TRBJ2-1
V: TRBV20-1
DNA: TGCAGTGCCTACTGGGGAGGCGAGCAGTTCTTC
CDR3: CSAYWGGEQFF

size: once
D: -
J: TRBJ2-5
V: TRBV7-9
DNA: TGTGCCAGCAGCTTAGAGACAGGGAGGGAGACCCAGTACTTC
CDR3: CASSLETGRETQYF

size: -
D: -
J: TRBJ2-1
V: TRBV2
DNA: TGTGCCAGCACCCTACAAGGCTACAATGAGCAGTTCTTC
CDR3: CASTLQGYNEQFF

size: few
D: -
J: TRBJ2-3
V: TRBV30
DNA: TGTGCCTGGAACCCGGGCACAGATACGCAGTATTTT
CDR3: CAWNPGTDTQYF

size: few
D: TRBD2
J: TRBJ2-3
V: TRBV30
DNA: TGTGCCTGGAGTCAAGTGCGGGCTAGCGGGAGAGCGGATACGCAGTATTTT
CDR3: CAWSQVRASGRADTQYF

size: few
D: TRBD1
J: TRBJ2-3
V: TRBV7-2
DNA: TGTGCCAGCAGCTCCCGGGACAGGGGGACAGATACGCAGTATTTT
CDR3: CASSSRDRGTDTQYF

size: -
D: -
J: TRBJ2-6
V: TRBV7-9
DNA: TGTGCCAGCAGCATCCTACAGGACTCTGGGGCCAACGTCCTGACTTTC
CDR3: CASSILQDSGANVLTF

size: -
D: -
J: TRBJ2-2
V: TRBV9
DNA: TGTGCCAGCAGCGTAGTAACGGAGAACACCGGGGAGCTGTTTTTT
CDR3: CASSVVTENTGELFF

size: -
D: -
J: TRBJ2-1
V: TRBV6-6
DNA: TGTGCCAGCAGTGAGAGGGGGGATGAGCAGTTCTTC
CDR3: CASSERGDEQFF

size: few
D: -
J: TRBJ1-2
V: TRBV30
DNA: TGTGCCTGGAGTGCACCCCCAACACGCTACACCTTC
CDR3: CAWSAPPTRYTF

size: few
D: TRBD2
J: TRBJ2-1
V: TRBV9
DNA: TGTGCCAGCAGCGCCACACCCGGGACTAGCGGCCGATACAATGAGCAGTTCTTC
CDR3: CASSATPGTSGRYNEQFF

size: -
D: TRBD1
J: TRBJ2-7
V: TRBV29-1
DNA: TGCAGCGTAGCGACAGGGGGGATAGTCTACGAGCAGTACTTC
CDR3: CSVATGGIVYEQYF

size: -
D: -
J: TRBJ2-7
V: TRBV18
DNA: TGTGCCAGCTCACCCGGCGGCGGGCCATCCTACGAGCAGTACTTC
CDR3: CASSPGGGPSYEQYF

size: -
D: TRBD1
J: TRBJ1-2
V: TRBV30
DNA: TGTGCCTGGAGTGACAGGGGGCAATATGGCTACACCTTC
CDR3: CAWSDRGQYGYTF

size: few
D: -
J: TRBJ1-4
V: TRBV10-3
DNA: TGTGCCATCAAGGGAGCAACTAATGAAAAACTGTTTTTT
CDR3: CAIKGATNEKLFF

size: -
D: -
J: TRBJ2-1
V: TRBV14
DNA: TGTGCCAGCAGCCAAGGCTCATCCTACAATGAGCAGTTCTTC
CDR3: CASSQGSSYNEQFF

size: few
D: -
J: TRBJ1-4
V: TRBV20-1
DNA: TGCAGTGCTAGAGCTCGGGAAAAACTGTTTTTT
CDR3: CSARAREKLFF

size: -
D: -
J: TRBJ2-7
V: TRBV5-1
DNA: TGCGCCAGCGTTTGGCGTCCAGGGGTTGGAAAGGGCTACGAGCAGTACTTC
CDR3: CASVWRPGVGKGYEQYF

size: -
D: -
J: TRBJ1-5
V: TRBV7-2
DNA: TGTGCCAGCAGCTTATTAGGGTACGATCAGCCCCAGCATTTT
CDR3: CASSLLGYDQPQHF

size: -
D: -
J: TRBJ2-7
V: TRBV7-2
DNA: TGTGCCAGCAGCTATTCCGGGACTTCTACCTACGAGCAGTACTTC
CDR3: CASSYSGTSTYEQYF

size: few
D: -
J: TRBJ2-7
V: TRBV13
DNA: TGTGCCAGCAGCAGGGCCGGCGAGCAGTACTTC
CDR3: CASSRAGEQYF

size: -
D: -
J: TRBJ2-7
V: TRBV29-1
DNA: TGCAGCGTCGTGGTCGTCCGCACCTACGAGCAGTACTTC
CDR3: CSVVVVRTYEQYF

size: few
D: -
J: TRBJ2-1
V: TRBV20-1
DNA: TGCAGTGCCCCGCCCAATGAGCAGTTCTTC
CDR3: CSAPPNEQFF

size: few
D: TRBD1
J: TRBJ2-5
V: TRBV7-9
DNA: TGTGCCAGCAGCTTAGAGGGGGCGGAGACCCAGTACTTC
CDR3: CASSLEGAETQYF

size: few
D: TRBD1
J: TRBJ2-1
V: TRBV30
DNA: TGTGCCCGCCGGGACAGGGGCGTCCGGGATGAGCAGTTCTTC
CDR3: CARRDRGVRDEQFF

size: -
D: -
J: TRBJ2-7
V: TRBV7-2
DNA: TGTGCCAGCAGCTCAGGGTCGTGGCGCGGAACCCTCTACGAGCAGTACTTC
CDR3: CASSSGSWRGTLYEQYF

size: few
D: -
J: TRBJ1-2
V: TRBV29-1
DNA: TGCAGCGTTGAAGAATTAGGGGATGGCTACACCTTC
CDR3: CSVEELGDGYTF

size: -
D: -
J: TRBJ2-1
V: TRBV20-1
DNA: TGCAGTGCTGGATACAATGAGCAGTTCTTC
CDR3: CSAGYNEQFF

size: -
D: -
J: TRBJ2-1
V: TRBV11-3
DNA: TGTGCCAGCAGCTTAGGGGCTAGCTTTTCCTACAATGAGCAGTTCTTC
CDR3: CASSLGASFSYNEQFF

size: -
D: -
J: TRBJ2-6
V: TRBV4-2
DNA: TGTGCCAGCAGCCAAGAGGGGGTTTCTGGGGCCAACGTCCTGACTTTC
CDR3: CASSQEGVSGANVLTF

size: few
D: TRBD2
J: TRBJ2-3
V: TRBV27
DNA: TGTGCCAGCAGTTTACTAGCGGGAGTCACAGATACGCAGTATTTT
CDR3: CASSLLAGVTDTQYF

size: -
D: -
J: TRBJ2-4
V: TRBV28
DNA: TGTGCCAGCAGTTTCAGTCAGGGATCACGGAACATTCAGTACTTC
CDR3: CASSFSQGSRNIQYF

size: -
D: TRBD1
J: TRBJ2-2
V: TRBV5-1
DNA: TGCGCCAGCAGCTTCATGACAGGGGACACCGGGGAGCTGTTTTTT
CDR3: CASSFMTGDTGELFF

size: few
D: TRBD2
J: TRBJ2-7
V: TRBV27
DNA: TGTGCCACTAAAGCGGGGGCGGAGACCTACGAGCAGTACTTC
CDR3: CATKAGAETYEQYF